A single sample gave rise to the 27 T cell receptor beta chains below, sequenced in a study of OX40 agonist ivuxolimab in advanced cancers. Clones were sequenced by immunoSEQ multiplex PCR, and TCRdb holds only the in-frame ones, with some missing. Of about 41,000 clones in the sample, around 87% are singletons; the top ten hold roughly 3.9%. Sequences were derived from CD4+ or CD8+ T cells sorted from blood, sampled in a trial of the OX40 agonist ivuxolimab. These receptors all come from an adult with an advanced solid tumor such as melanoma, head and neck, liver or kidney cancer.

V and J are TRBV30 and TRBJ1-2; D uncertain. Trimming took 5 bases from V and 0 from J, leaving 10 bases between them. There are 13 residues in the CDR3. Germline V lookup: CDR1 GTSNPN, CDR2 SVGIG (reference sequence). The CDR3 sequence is CAWDWDSNYGYTF. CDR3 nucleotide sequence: TGTGCCTGGGACTGGGATTCTAACTATGGCTACACCTTC.

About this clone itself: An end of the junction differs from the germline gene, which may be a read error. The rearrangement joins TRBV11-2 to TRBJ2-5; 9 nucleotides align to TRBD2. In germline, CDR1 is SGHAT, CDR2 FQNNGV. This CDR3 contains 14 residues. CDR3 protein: CASNLGLAQETQYF. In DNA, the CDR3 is TGTGCCAGCAACTTAGGACTAGCGCAGGAGACCCAGTACTTC.

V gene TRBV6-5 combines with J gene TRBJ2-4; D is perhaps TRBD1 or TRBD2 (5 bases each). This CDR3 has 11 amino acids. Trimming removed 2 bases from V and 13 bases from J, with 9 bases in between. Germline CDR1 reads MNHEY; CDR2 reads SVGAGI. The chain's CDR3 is CASSYGTLQYF. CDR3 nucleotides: TGTGCCAGCAGTTACGGGACCCTGCAGTACTTC.

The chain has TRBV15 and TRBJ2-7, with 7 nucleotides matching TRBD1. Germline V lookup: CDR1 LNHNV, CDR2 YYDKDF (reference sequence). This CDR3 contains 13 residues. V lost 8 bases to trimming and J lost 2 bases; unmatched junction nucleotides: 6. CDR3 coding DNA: TGTGCCACCGCCCGGGACAGCACCTACGAGCAGTACTTC. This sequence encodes CATARDSTYEQYF.

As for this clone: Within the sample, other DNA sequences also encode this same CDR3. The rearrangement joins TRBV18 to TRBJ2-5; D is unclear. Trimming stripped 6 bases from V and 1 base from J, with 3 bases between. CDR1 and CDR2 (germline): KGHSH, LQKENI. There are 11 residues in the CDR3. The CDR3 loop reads CASSPQETQYF. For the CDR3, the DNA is TGTGCCAGCTCCCCCCAAGAGACCCAGTACTTC.

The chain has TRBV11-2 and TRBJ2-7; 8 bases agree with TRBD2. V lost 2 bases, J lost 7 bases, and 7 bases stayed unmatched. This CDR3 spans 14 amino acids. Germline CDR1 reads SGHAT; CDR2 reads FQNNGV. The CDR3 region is CASSLSGGLGEQYF. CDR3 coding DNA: TGTGCCAGCAGCTTAAGCGGGGGTTTGGGGGAGCAGTACTTC. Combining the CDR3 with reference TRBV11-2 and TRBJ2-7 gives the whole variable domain EAGVAQSPRYKIIEKRQSVAFWCNPISGHATLYWYQQILGQGPKLLIQFQNNGVVDDSQLPKDRFSAERLKGVDSTLKIQPAKLEDSAVYLCASSLSGGLGEQYFGPGTRLTVT.

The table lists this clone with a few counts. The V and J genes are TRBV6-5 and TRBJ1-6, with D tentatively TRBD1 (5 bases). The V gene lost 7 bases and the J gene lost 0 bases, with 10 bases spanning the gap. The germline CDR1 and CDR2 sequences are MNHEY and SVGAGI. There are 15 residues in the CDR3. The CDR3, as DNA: TGTGCCAGCAATATAGGGGCCTCCTATAATTCACCCCTCCACTTT. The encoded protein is CASNIGASYNSPLHF.

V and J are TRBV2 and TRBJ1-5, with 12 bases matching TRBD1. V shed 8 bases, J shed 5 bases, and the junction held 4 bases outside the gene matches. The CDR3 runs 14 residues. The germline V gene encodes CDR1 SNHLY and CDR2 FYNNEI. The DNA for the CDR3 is TGTGCCAGCCGGGGACAGGGGGCATATCAGCCCCAGCATTTT. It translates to CASRGQGAYQPQHF.

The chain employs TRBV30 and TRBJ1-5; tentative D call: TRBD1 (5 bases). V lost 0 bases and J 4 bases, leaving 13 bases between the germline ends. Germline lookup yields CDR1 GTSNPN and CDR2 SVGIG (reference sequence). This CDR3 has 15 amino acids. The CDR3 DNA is TGTGCCTGGAGTGTATTGGGGCCGGAGAATCAGCCCCAGCATTTT. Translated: CAWSVLGPENQPQHF.

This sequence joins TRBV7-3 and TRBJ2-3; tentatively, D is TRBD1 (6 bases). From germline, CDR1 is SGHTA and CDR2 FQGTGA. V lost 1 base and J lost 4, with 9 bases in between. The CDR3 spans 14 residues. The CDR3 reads CASSLNAGADTQYF. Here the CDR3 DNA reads TGTGCCAGCAGCTTAAATGCAGGGGCAGATACGCAGTATTTT.

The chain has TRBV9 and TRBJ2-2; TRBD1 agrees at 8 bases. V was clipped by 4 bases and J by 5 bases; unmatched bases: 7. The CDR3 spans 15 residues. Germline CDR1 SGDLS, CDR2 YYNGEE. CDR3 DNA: TGTGCCAGCAGCCCCCGCCAGGGGGCGACCGGGGAGCTGTTTTTT. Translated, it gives CASSPRQGATGELFF. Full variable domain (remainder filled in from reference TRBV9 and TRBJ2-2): DSGVTQTPKHLITATGQRVTLRCSPRSGDLSVYWYQQSLDQGLQFLIQYYNGEERAKGNILERFSAQQFPDLHSELNLSSLELGDSALYFCASSPRQGATGELFFGEGSRLTVL.

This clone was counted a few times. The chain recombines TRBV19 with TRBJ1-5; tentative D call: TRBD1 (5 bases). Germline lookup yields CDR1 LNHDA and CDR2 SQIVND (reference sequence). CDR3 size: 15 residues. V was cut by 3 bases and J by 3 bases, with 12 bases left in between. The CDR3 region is CASSILLTANQPQHF. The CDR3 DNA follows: TGTGCCAGTAGTATTCTACTGACAGCCAATCAGCCCCAGCATTTT.

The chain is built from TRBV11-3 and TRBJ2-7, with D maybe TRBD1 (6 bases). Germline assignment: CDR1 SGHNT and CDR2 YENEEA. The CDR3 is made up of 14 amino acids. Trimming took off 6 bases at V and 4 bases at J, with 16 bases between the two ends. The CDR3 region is CASSRDNGLYEQYF. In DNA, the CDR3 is TGTGCCAGCAGTCGGGACAACGGGTTATACGAGCAGTACTTC.

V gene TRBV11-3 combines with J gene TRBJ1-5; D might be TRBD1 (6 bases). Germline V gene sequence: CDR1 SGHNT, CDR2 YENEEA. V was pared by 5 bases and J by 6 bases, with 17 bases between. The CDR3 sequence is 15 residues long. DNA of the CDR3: TGTGCCAGCAGCAATGGAGGGGGGCACCTTCAGCCCCAGCATTTT. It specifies CASSNGGGHLQPQHF.

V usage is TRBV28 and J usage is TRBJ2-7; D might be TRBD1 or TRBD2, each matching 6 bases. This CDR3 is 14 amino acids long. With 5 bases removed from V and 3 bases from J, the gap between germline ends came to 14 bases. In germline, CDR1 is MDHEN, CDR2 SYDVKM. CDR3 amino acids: CASSIGGLGYEQYF. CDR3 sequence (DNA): TGTGCCAGCAGTATCGGGGGCTTGGGCTACGAGCAGTACTTC.

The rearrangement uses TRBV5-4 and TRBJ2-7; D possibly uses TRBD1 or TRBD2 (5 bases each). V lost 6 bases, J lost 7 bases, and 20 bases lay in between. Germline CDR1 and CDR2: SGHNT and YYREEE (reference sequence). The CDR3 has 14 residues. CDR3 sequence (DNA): TGTGCCAGCAATGGGGGTATGCTTGATCGGGAGCAGTACTTC. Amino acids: CASNGGMLDREQYF. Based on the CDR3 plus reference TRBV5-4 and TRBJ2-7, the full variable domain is ETGVTQSPTHLIKTRGQQVTLRCSSQSGHNTVSWYQQALGQGPQFIFQYYREEENGRGNFPPRFSGLQFPNYSSELNVNALELDDSALYLCASNGGMLDREQYFGPGTRLTVT.

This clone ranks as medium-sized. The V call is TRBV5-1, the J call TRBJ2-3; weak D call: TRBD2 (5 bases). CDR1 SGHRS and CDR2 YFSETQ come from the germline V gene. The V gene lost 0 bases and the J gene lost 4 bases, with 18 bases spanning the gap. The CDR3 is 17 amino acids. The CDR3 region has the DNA TGCGCCAGCAGCTTGGGGCGGGTGTGGGAGTCCTCAGATACGCAGTATTTT. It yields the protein CASSLGRVWESSDTQYF.

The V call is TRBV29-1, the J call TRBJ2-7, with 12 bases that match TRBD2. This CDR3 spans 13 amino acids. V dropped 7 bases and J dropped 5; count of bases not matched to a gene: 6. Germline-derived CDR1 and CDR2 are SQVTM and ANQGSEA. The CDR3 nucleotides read TGCAGCGCCCGACTAGCGGGAGTCGACGAGCAGTACTTC. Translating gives CSARLAGVDEQYF.

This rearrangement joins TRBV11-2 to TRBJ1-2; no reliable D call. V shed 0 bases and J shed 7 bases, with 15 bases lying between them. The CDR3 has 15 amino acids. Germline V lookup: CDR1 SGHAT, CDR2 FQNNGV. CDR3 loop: CASSLEASARSGYTF. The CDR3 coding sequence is TGTGCCAGCAGCTTAGAGGCATCCGCTCGGAGTGGCTACACCTTC.

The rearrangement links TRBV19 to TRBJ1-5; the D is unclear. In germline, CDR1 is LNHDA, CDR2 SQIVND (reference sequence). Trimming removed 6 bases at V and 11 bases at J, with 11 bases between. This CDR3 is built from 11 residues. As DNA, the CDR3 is TGTGCCAGTAGCCCTCCCCCGACCCAGCATTTT. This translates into CASSPPPTQHF.

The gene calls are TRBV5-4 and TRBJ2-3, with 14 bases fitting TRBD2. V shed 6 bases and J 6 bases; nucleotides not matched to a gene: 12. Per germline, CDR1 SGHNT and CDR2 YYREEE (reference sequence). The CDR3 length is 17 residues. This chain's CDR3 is CASTPSGTSGSWDTQYF. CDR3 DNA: TGTGCCAGCACCCCCTCGGGGACTAGCGGGAGTTGGGATACGCAGTATTTT.

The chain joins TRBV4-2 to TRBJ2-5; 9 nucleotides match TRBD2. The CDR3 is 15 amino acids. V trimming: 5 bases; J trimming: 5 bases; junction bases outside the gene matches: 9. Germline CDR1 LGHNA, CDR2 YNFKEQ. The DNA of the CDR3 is TGTGCCAGCAGCTTCGGTAGCGGGAGTAGGGAGACCCAGTACTTC. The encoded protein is CASSFGSGSRETQYF.

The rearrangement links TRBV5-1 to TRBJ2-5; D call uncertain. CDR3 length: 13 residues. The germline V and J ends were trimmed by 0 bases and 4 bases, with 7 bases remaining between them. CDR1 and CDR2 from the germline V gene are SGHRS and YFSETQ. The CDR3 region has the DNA TGCGCCAGCAGCTTGGGGTTCCCAGAGACCCAGTACTTC. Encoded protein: CASSLGFPETQYF. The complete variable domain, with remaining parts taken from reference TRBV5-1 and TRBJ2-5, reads KAGVTQTPRYLIKTRGQQVTLSCSPISGHRSVSWYQQTPGQGLQFLFEYFSETQRNKGNFPGRFSGRQFSNSRSEMNVSTLELGDSALYLCASSLGFPETQYFGPGTRLLVL.

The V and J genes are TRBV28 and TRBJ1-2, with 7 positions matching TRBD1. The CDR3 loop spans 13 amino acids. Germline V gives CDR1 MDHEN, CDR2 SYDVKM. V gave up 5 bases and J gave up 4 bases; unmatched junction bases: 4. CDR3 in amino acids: CASSLRTGYGYTF. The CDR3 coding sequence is TGTGCCAGCAGTCTCCGGACAGGCTATGGCTACACCTTC.

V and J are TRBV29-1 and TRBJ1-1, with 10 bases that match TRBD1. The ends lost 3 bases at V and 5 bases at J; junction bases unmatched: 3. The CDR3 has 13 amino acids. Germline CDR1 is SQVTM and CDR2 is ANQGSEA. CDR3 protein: CSVDRTGGTEAFF. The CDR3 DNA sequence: TGCAGCGTTGACCGGACAGGGGGGACTGAAGCTTTCTTT.

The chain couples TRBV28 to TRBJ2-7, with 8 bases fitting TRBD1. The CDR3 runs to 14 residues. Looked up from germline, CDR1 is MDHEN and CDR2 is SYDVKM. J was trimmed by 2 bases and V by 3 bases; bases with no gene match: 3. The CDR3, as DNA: TGTGCCAGCAGTTTCGGGACAGGTCCCTACGAGCAGTACTTC. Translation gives CASSFGTGPYEQYF.

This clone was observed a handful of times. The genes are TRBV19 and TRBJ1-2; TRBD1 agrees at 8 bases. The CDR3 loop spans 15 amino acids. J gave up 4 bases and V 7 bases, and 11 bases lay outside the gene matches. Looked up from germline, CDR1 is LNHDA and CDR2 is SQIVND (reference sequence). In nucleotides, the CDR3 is TGTGCCAGTACCTCCGGGACAGGCTATCGCTATGGCTACACCTTC. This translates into CASTSGTGYRYGYTF. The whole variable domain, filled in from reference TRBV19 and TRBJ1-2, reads DGGITQSPKYLFRKEGQNVTLSCEQNLNHDAMYWYRQDPGQGLRLIYYSQIVNDFQKGDIAEGYSVSREKKESFPLTVTSAQKNPTAFYLCASTSGTGYRYGYTFGSGTRLTVV.